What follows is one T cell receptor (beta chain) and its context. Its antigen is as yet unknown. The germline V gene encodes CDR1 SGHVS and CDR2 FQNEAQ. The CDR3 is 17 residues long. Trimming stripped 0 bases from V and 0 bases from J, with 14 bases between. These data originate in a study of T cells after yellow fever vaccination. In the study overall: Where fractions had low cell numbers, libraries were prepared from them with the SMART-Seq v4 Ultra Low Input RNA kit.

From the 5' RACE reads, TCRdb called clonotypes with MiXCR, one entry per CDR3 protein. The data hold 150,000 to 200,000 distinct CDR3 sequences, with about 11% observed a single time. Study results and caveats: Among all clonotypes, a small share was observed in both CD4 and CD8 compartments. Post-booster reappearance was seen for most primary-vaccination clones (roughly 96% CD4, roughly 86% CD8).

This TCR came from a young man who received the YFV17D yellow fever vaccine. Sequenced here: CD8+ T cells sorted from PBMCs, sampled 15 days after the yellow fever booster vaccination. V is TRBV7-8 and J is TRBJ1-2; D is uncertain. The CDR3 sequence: CASSLARAGHSNYGYTF. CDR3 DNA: TGTGCCAGCAGCTTAGCGCGGGCAGGCCACTCTAACTATGGCTACACCTTC.